These 18 T cell receptor beta chains were sequenced from one sample in a study of blood T cell repertoires in COVID-19. Assay: immunoSEQ multiplex PCR; the TCRdb copy retains only in-frame clones and omits some. The sample records 450,000 to 500,000 clones, around 85% being singletons. Sequencing input: PBMCs or T cells enriched from blood (not recorded which). Receptors were obtained from a woman aged 55-69 years who had recovered from COVID-19.

This clone has only a few counts. V and J are TRBV19 and TRBJ1-5; 9 bases align to TRBD1. The length of the CDR3 is 17 residues. V lost 6 bases to trimming and J lost 0 bases; unmatched junction nucleotides: 9. Germline assignment: CDR1 LNHDA and CDR2 SQIVND (reference sequence). In DNA form, the CDR3 reads TGTGCCAGTAGCGGGACAGGGCTAAGATATAGCAATCAGCCCCAGCATTTT. Encoded protein: CASSGTGLRYSNQPQHF.

This chain joins TRBV9 and TRBJ2-6, with TRBD1 matching 7 bases. The V segment lost 4 bases and the J segment 0 bases; nucleotides outside the gene matches: 4. From germline, CDR1 is SGDLS and CDR2 YYNGEE. The CDR3 has 16 amino acids. The CDR3 sequence: CASSPTGYSGANVLTF. The CDR3 DNA reads as TGTGCCAGCAGCCCGACAGGGTACTCTGGGGCCAACGTCCTGACTTTC.

This clone was counted once. The chain uses TRBV5-6 and TRBJ2-1, with 8 bases lining up with TRBD1. Germline trimming cut 2 bases from V and 7 bases from J; bases unmatched to any gene: 8. Germline CDR1 is SGHDT and CDR2 is YYEEEE. This CDR3 contains 15 residues. The CDR3 nucleotides are TGTGCCAGCAGCTTCCGACAGGGGAAAATTAATGAGCAGTTCTTC. Translating it yields CASSFRQGKINEQFF.

This clone appeared once. The V call is TRBV10-1, the J call TRBJ1-4; 7 nucleotides agree with TRBD1. Per the germline V gene, CDR1 is WNHNN and CDR2 is SYGVQD (reference sequence). This CDR3 is 15 amino acids long. Trimming at V came to 0 bases and at J to 4 bases, leaving 2 bases not matched to a gene. In DNA, the CDR3 is TGCGCCAGCAGTGAGTCCACAGGGGTTAATGAAAAACTGTTTTTT. Translating gives CASSESTGVNEKLFF.

The chain has TRBV4-1 and TRBJ2-7; TRBD1 matches 9 bases. V shed 4 bases and J 6 bases; nucleotides not matched to a gene: 13. The germline gives CDR1 MGHRA, CDR2 YSYEKL. This CDR3 comprises 16 residues. The CDR3 coding sequence is TGCGCCAGCAGCCCGAACCCAGGGACAGGGAGACGCGAGCAGTACGTC. Translating gives CASSPNPGTGRREQYV.

The chain recombines TRBV5-5 with TRBJ2-3; D may be TRBD1 (6 bases). Germline V gene sequence: CDR1 SGHKS, CDR2 YYEKEE (reference sequence). There are 14 residues in the CDR3. Trimming left V 4 bases short and J 3 bases short, with 12 bases between. Here the CDR3 reads CASSPRTVTDTQYF. Here the CDR3 DNA reads TGTGCCAGCAGCCCCCGGACAGTTACAGATACGCAGTATTTT.

CDR3 sequence: CAISRGQGDSNQPQHF. The CDR3 coding sequence is TGTGCCATCAGCCGAGGACAGGGGGATAGCAATCAGCCCCAGCATTTT. The chain employs TRBV10-3 and TRBJ1-5; the match to TRBD1 covers 10 bases. This CDR3 is built from 16 residues. Germline V gene sequence: CDR1 ENHRY, CDR2 SYGVKD. The ends lost 6 bases at V and 0 bases at J; junction bases unmatched: 5.

This clone was seen just once. This chain uses TRBV19 with TRBJ1-1; TRBD1 matches at 8 bases. Germline loops: CDR1 LNHDA, CDR2 SQIVND (reference sequence). The CDR3 sequence is 12 residues long. The J segment lost 10 bases and the V segment lost 4 bases, leaving 5 bases of the junction unmatched. The CDR3 reads CASSTTGQGAFF. The DNA for the CDR3 is TGTGCCAGTAGTACGACCGGACAGGGAGCTTTCTTT.

Details on this clone: The sample has other DNA sequences that encode this CDR3 too. The chain recombines TRBV3-1 (or the pseudogene TRBV3-2) with TRBJ1-6; possibly TRBD1 for D (6 bases). Germline lookup yields CDR1 LGHDT and CDR2 YNNKEL (reference sequence). This CDR3 is 15 amino acids long. Trimming pared 5 bases from V and 1 base from J, leaving 9 bases between. Written as DNA, the CDR3 is TGTGCCAGCAGCAGGCAGGGGTCCTATAATTCACCCCTCCACTTT. It specifies CASSRQGSYNSPLHF.

This clone was observed once. The genes are TRBV11-2 and TRBJ1-6; TRBD1 matches 7 bases. V lost 6 bases and J lost 10; bases outside the gene matches: 6. The CDR3 has 13 residues. CDR1 and CDR2 from the germline V gene are SGHAT and FQNNGV. CDR3 nucleotide sequence: TGTGCCAGCAGTAAGGACAGGATCTCACCCCTCCACTTT. It encodes CASSKDRISPLHF.

The V gene is TRBV5-1, the J gene TRBJ2-7, with 10 bases that match TRBD1. Unmatched junction bases numbered 5, after V lost 3 bases and J lost 5 bases. The CDR3 has 14 residues. The germline gives CDR1 SGHRS, CDR2 YFSETQ. CDR3 nucleotide sequence: TGCGCCAGCAGCTGGGGACAGGGGATCGACGAGCAGTACTTC. Translation gives CASSWGQGIDEQYF.

The chain recombines TRBV13 with TRBJ2-2, with 9 bases aligning to TRBD1. CDR3 size: 16 residues. The germline gives CDR1 PRHDT, CDR2 FYEKMQ (reference sequence). Germline trimming cut 1 base from V and 6 bases from J; bases unmatched to any gene: 6. The CDR3 region is CASSLVAQGAPGELFF. Here the CDR3 DNA reads TGTGCCAGCAGCTTAGTCGCACAGGGGGCTCCCGGGGAGCTGTTTTTT.

CDR3 sequence reads: CASSPRGATEAFF. The CDR3 DNA is TGTGCCAGCAGTCCCAGGGGAGCCACTGAAGCTTTCTTT. The chain links TRBV12-3 or TRBV12-4 to TRBJ1-1; D is possibly TRBD1 (6 bases). The V end lost 5 bases, the J end lost 4 bases, and 11 bases lay between the germline ends. The CDR3 runs 13 residues.

This clone occurred once. The chain recombines TRBV5-4 with TRBJ1-5; TRBD1 might be the D (6 bases). The CDR3 is 15 residues long. The V gene lost 4 bases and the J gene lost 3 bases, with 14 bases spanning the gap. Germline CDR1 reads SGHNT; CDR2 reads YYREEE (reference sequence). The CDR3 is CASSKDRMPNQPQHF. The CDR3 nucleotides are TGTGCCAGCAGCAAGGACAGAATGCCCAATCAGCCCCAGCATTTT. The variable domain in full, with the rest retrieved from reference TRBV5-4 and TRBJ1-5, is ETGVTQSPTHLIKTRGQQVTLRCSSQSGHNTVSWYQQALGQGPQFIFQYYREEENGRGNFPPRFSGLQFPNYSSELNVNALELDDSALYLCASSKDRMPNQPQHFGDGTRLSIL.

The chain recombines TRBV19 with TRBJ1-6, with 8 bases identical to TRBD1. Per the germline V gene, CDR1 is LNHDA and CDR2 is SQIVND (reference sequence). V shed 4 bases and J 10 bases; nucleotides not matched to a gene: 12. CDR3 length: 16 amino acids. The CDR3 coding sequence is TGTGCCAGTAGTACCACAGGGGGTAGTTTTGGATCACCCCTCCACTTT. Its translation: CASSTTGGSFGSPLHF.

The V gene is TRBV24-1, the J gene TRBJ2-3, with 7 bases fitting TRBD2. This CDR3 contains 14 residues. Germline trimming cut 9 bases from V and 3 bases from J; bases unmatched to any gene: 8. Germline V CDR1 and CDR2: KGHDR, SFDVKD. CDR3 amino acids: CATRNGGFTDTQYF. The CDR3 DNA is TGTGCCACCCGCAACGGGGGGTTTACAGATACGCAGTATTTT.

V usage is TRBV19 and J usage is TRBJ1-5; the match to TRBD1 covers 8 bases. Trimming at V came to 3 bases and at J to 8 bases, leaving 9 bases not matched to a gene. Germline V gene sequence: CDR1 LNHDA, CDR2 SQIVND (reference sequence). The CDR3 is made up of 15 amino acids. The CDR3 DNA is TGTGCCAGTAGTATTGAAAGACAGGGGCGCGAGCCCCAGCATTTT. It specifies CASSIERQGREPQHF.

The genes are TRBV5-4 and TRBJ2-3; D not certain. Trimming removed 3 bases from V and 4 bases from J, with 12 bases in between. Germline V gives CDR1 SGHNT, CDR2 YYREEE (reference sequence). CDR3 length equals 14 residues. The CDR3 DNA follows: TGTGCCAGCAGCTCGCTAGTAGAAGCAGATACGCAGTATTTT. It yields the protein CASSSLVEADTQYF.